The 23 T cell receptor beta chains in this list originate from one sample, sequenced in a study of T cells after yellow fever vaccination. MiXCR, run by TCRdb on the 5' RACE reads, gives a single entry per CDR3 protein. The data show 350,000 to 550,000 distinct CDR3 sequences, around 20% seen once. The material sequenced was PBMCs, taken before the yellow fever booster vaccination. The receptors were sampled from a young man who received the YFV17D yellow fever vaccine.

This chain uses TRBV4-3 with TRBJ1-1; possible D gene TRBD1, 5 bases. CDR3 length equals 17 residues. The V gene lost 3 bases and the J gene lost 3 bases, with 20 bases spanning the gap. From germline, CDR1 is LGHNA and CDR2 YSLEER. The CDR3 DNA follows: TGCGCCAGCAGCCATCTCACGGGGCTCCCTGGGGACACTGAAGCTTTCTTT. Amino acid sequence: CASSHLTGLPGDTEAFF.

This clonotype was seen many times. The J gene is TRBJ2-4, the V gene TRBV29-1; D ambiguous. The CDR3 is made up of 13 amino acids. Germline V gene lookup returns CDR1 SQVTM and CDR2 ANQGSEA. The V and J ends lost 7 bases and 7 bases respectively, with 17 bases between them. This chain's CDR3 is CSAALGVGNIQYF. DNA for the CDR3: TGCAGCGCCGCTTTGGGTGTGGGTAACATTCAGTACTTC.

The chain is built from TRBV12-3 or TRBV12-4 and TRBJ1-5, with D possibly being TRBD1 (6 bases). The CDR3 sequence is 16 residues long. With 3 bases removed from V and 3 bases from J, the gap between germline ends came to 15 bases. The CDR3 reads CASSFGGPTPNQPQHF. In nucleotides, the CDR3 is TGTGCCAGCAGTTTCGGGGGGCCGACCCCCAATCAGCCCCAGCATTTT.

The J gene is TRBJ2-7, the V gene TRBV20-1, with TRBD2 matching over 13 bases. There are 15 residues in the CDR3. The J segment lost 7 bases and the V segment lost 4 bases, leaving 10 bases of the junction unmatched. Germline V gene sequence: CDR1 DFQATT, CDR2 SNEGSKA (reference sequence). The DNA of the CDR3 is TGCAGTGCTACTTCCCTAAGGACTAGCGGGAGAGAGCAGTACTTC. Its translation: CSATSLRTSGREQYF.

The chain is built from TRBV24-1 and TRBJ2-4; 7 bases are shared with TRBD1. Losses at the gene ends were 3 bases for V and 9 bases for J; bases not matched to a gene: 10. This CDR3 is 15 amino acids long. The V gene's germline CDR1 is KGHDR and CDR2 SFDVKD. The CDR3 DNA reads TGTGCCACCAGTGATAGACAGGGTTCCGACAGCATTCAGTACTTC. Translation gives CATSDRQGSDSIQYF.

This chain links TRBV27 with TRBJ1-2; TRBD1 matches 9 bases. Germline V gene sequence: CDR1 MNHEY, CDR2 SMNVEV (reference sequence). The CDR3 runs 14 residues. The junction had 8 bases not matched to a gene; V was cut back by 8 bases and J by 4 bases. The CDR3 DNA is TGTGCCAGCGGGACAGGGCTCGCTCCCTATGGCTACACCTTC. Protein product: CASGTGLAPYGYTF.

This clonotype has just a few counts. DNA of the CDR3: TGTGCCAGCAGTTCAGCCTCCCTAGGCCAAGAGACCCAGTACTTC. Its protein product is CASSSASLGQETQYF. V and J are TRBV28 and TRBJ2-5; D is unclear. Germline CDR1 is MDHEN and CDR2 is SYDVKM. The CDR3 has 15 residues. The V end lost 4 bases, the J end lost 1 base, and 13 bases lay between the germline ends.

The chain links TRBV12-5 to TRBJ2-3; TRBD1 or TRBD2 may be the D gene (6 bases each). Between the trimmed V and J ends, which lost 1 base and 4 bases, there was a span of 9 bases. This CDR3 region has 14 residues. CDR1 is LGHNT and CDR2 is FRNRAP in the germline V gene. CDR3 nucleotides: TGTGCTAGTGGTTTGGGGGGGGCCGCAGATACGCAGTATTTT. It yields the protein CASGLGGAADTQYF.

This clonotype was observed a few times. The V and J genes are TRBV21-1 and TRBJ1-5. TRBV21-1 represents a pseudogene. The CDR3 has 18 amino acids. The CDR3 DNA sequence: TGTGCCAGCAGCATACCCGCCAAGACATCTCATAGCAATCAGCCCCAGCATTTT. It is translated as CASSIPAKTSHSNQPQHF.

At least ten counts were recorded for this clonotype. The chain has TRBV9 and TRBJ2-3, with D unclear. The CDR3 is 12 amino acids. Trimming shortened V by 7 bases and J by 2 bases, and 8 bases separated the two germline ends. Germline CDR1 is SGDLS and CDR2 is YYNGEE. The CDR3 loop is CASGRYTDTQYF. DNA for the CDR3: TGTGCCAGCGGCCGATACACAGATACGCAGTATTTT.

The chain recombines TRBV5-5 with TRBJ2-3; TRBD2 matches at 14 bases. The CDR3 totals 18 residues. Germline V CDR1 and CDR2: SGHKS, YYEKEE (reference sequence). The V and J ends lost 1 base and 5 bases, in that order; junction bases with no gene match: 9. CDR3 sequence: CASSLIGTSGGGIDTQYF. The CDR3 DNA reads as TGTGCCAGCAGCTTGATTGGGACTAGCGGGGGTGGTATAGATACGCAGTATTTT. The full variable domain, its missing parts supplied by reference TRBV5-5 and TRBJ2-3, is DAGVTQSPTHLIKTRGQQVTLRCSPISGHKSVSWYQQVLGQGPQFIFQYYEKEERGRGNFPDRFSARQFPNYSSELNVNALLLGDSALYLCASSLIGTSGGGIDTQYFGPGTRLTVL.

This clonotype has just a few counts. This sequence joins TRBV5-1 and TRBJ2-5; 8 bases agree with TRBD1. The CDR3 is made up of 14 amino acids. The V and J ends lost 4 bases and 4 bases, in that order; junction bases with no gene match: 6. Germline V lookup: CDR1 SGHRS, CDR2 YFSETQ. CDR3 sequence: CASSDDRGGETQYF. Written as DNA, the CDR3 is TGCGCCAGCAGCGACGACAGGGGCGGAGAGACCCAGTACTTC.

The chain recombines TRBV24-1 with TRBJ2-2, with D unclear. V dropped 3 bases and J dropped 0 bases, with 10 bases sitting between them. The V gene's germline CDR1 is KGHDR and CDR2 SFDVKD. The CDR3 has 16 amino acids. The CDR3 spells CATSDARRANTGELFF. The CDR3 DNA reads as TGTGCCACCAGTGATGCAAGACGGGCGAACACCGGGGAGCTGTTTTTT.

The chain has TRBV12-3 or TRBV12-4 and TRBJ1-5; 8 bases line up with TRBD1. The CDR3 is made up of 16 amino acids. J lost 2 bases, V lost 6 bases, and 9 bases had no gene match. CDR3 sequence reads: CASRLTGGRRNQPQHF. In nucleotides, the CDR3 is TGTGCCAGCAGGCTTACAGGGGGAAGGCGCAATCAGCCCCAGCATTTT.

This clonotype has just a few counts. V is TRBV5-1 and J is TRBJ2-7; 11 nucleotides align to TRBD2. V shed 1 base and J 3 bases; nucleotides not matched to a gene: 12. This CDR3 is built from 18 residues. Germline loops: CDR1 SGHRS, CDR2 YFSETQ. The CDR3 bases are TGCGCCAGCAGCTTGCCGGACAGGCCGGGACTAGCGGTCTACGAGCAGTACTTC. It specifies CASSLPDRPGLAVYEQYF.

Only a few counts were recorded for this clonotype. The genes are TRBV5-1 and TRBJ2-1, with TRBD2 matching 10 bases. The ends lost 0 bases at V and 0 bases at J; junction bases unmatched: 21. From germline, CDR1 is SGHRS and CDR2 YFSETQ. This CDR3 contains 23 residues. For the CDR3, the DNA is TGCGCCAGCAGCTTGGCCTCCCGTCATAGCAGCGGGGGGGCCCGCGTCTCCTACAATGAGCAGTTCTTC. Residues: CASSLASRHSSGGARVSYNEQFF.

This clonotype came up a few times. The gene calls are TRBV5-1 and TRBJ2-1; no clear D gene. This CDR3 has 11 amino acids. The germline V gene has CDR1 SGHRS and CDR2 YFSETQ. V lost 6 bases and J 5 bases, leaving 6 bases between the germline ends. CDR3 residues: CASINDNEQFF. As DNA, the CDR3 is TGCGCCAGCATAAATGACAATGAGCAGTTCTTC.

With respect to this clonotype: A read error is possible here, since a much larger clone lies one base away. This chain uses TRBV6-2 or TRBV6-3 with TRBJ1-5; tentative D call: TRBD1 (5 bases). Trimming took 4 bases from V and 5 from J, leaving 9 bases between them. Looked up from germline, CDR1 is MNHEY and CDR2 is SVGEGT. The CDR3 length is 13 residues. The CDR3 loop is CASSFVGDQPQHF. For the CDR3, the DNA is TGTGCCAGCAGTTTCGTGGGGGATCAGCCCCAGCATTTT.

In this sample, this clonotype turned up many times. The J gene is TRBJ2-2, the V gene TRBV9; no reliable D call. This CDR3 is 14 amino acids long. Trimming stripped 0 bases from V and 1 base from J, with 4 bases between. Germline V gives CDR1 SGDLS, CDR2 YYNGEE. This CDR3 is CASSVAVNTGELFF. DNA for the CDR3: TGTGCCAGCAGCGTAGCAGTGAACACCGGGGAGCTGTTTTTT. Combining the CDR3 with reference TRBV9 and TRBJ2-2 gives the whole variable domain DSGVTQTPKHLITATGQRVTLRCSPRSGDLSVYWYQQSLDQGLQFLIQYYNGEERAKGNILERFSAQQFPDLHSELNLSSLELGDSALYFCASSVAVNTGELFFGEGSRLTVL.

J is TRBJ1-5 and V is TRBV12-3 or TRBV12-4, with D possibly being TRBD1 (5 bases). Deletions cut 1 base from V and 0 bases from J, with 10 bases between. CDR3 length: 16 amino acids. CDR3: CASSLGGTYSNQPQHF. For the CDR3, the DNA is TGTGCCAGCAGTTTAGGGGGGACCTATAGCAATCAGCCCCAGCATTTT.

The genes are TRBV12-3 or TRBV12-4 and TRBJ1-5, with 7 bases fitting TRBD1. The CDR3 runs to 13 residues. The trim removed 6 bases at V and 5 bases at J, leaving 4 bases unmatched. The chain's CDR3 is CASRGTAHQPQHF. CDR3 bases: TGTGCCAGCAGAGGGACAGCTCATCAGCCCCAGCATTTT.

This clonotype turned up a few times. The rearrangement uses TRBV11-2 and TRBJ2-3, with TRBD2 identical over 8 bases. After removal of 3 bases from V and 5 bases from J, the junction contained 4 bases not matched to a gene. The germline V gene encodes CDR1 SGHAT and CDR2 FQNNGV. The CDR3 is 14 residues long. The CDR3 loop is CASSFGGGVDTQYF. CDR3 coding DNA: TGTGCCAGCAGCTTCGGGGGGGGTGTAGATACGCAGTATTTT. The full variable domain, its missing parts supplied by reference TRBV11-2 and TRBJ2-3, is EAGVAQSPRYKIIEKRQSVAFWCNPISGHATLYWYQQILGQGPKLLIQFQNNGVVDDSQLPKDRFSAERLKGVDSTLKIQPAKLEDSAVYLCASSFGGGVDTQYFGPGTRLTVL.

The rearrangement joins TRBV20-1 to TRBJ2-4, with D possibly being TRBD1 (6 bases). The V end lost 6 bases, the J end lost 2 bases, and 11 bases lay between the germline ends. CDR1 is DFQATT and CDR2 is SNEGSKA in the germline V gene (reference sequence). This CDR3 comprises 13 residues. CDR3 amino acids: CSANRVSKNIQYF. CDR3 sequence (DNA): TGCAGTGCAAACAGGGTCTCCAAAAACATTCAGTACTTC.